Shown below are 27 T cell receptor beta chains from a single sample sequenced in a study of blood T cell repertoires in COVID-19. Method: immunoSEQ multiplex PCR; TCRdb's copy keeps in-frame clones and lacks some. The data contain 300,000 or so clones, about nine tenths of them singletons. The sequenced sample consisted of peripheral blood. These receptors all come from a woman aged 30 to 39 with COVID-19, enrolled during active disease.

The chain combines TRBV7-2 with TRBJ1-1, with 9 bases lining up with TRBD1. There are 14 residues in the CDR3. Germline CDR1 is SGHTA and CDR2 is FQGNSA. Trimming cost V 0 bases and J 7 bases; bases outside gene matches: 3. In nucleotides, the CDR3 is TGTGCCAGCAGCTTAGCGGGACAGGGCCTTGAAGCTTTCTTT. Amino acid sequence: CASSLAGQGLEAFF.

The chain has TRBV27 and TRBJ2-7; the D is unclear. Trimming took off 8 bases at V and 0 bases at J, with 17 bases between the two ends. Germline V CDR1 and CDR2: MNHEY, SMNVEV (reference sequence). The CDR3 covers 15 residues. CDR3 sequence: CASWKGATGSYEQYF. CDR3 nucleotides: TGTGCCAGCTGGAAAGGAGCCACCGGCTCCTACGAGCAGTACTTC.

The chain joins TRBV5-1 to TRBJ2-4, with D possibly being TRBD2 (6 bases). The CDR3 is 17 residues long. Germline values: CDR1 SGHRS, CDR2 YFSETQ. V was cut by 3 bases and J by 3 bases, with 19 bases left in between. CDR3 in DNA: TGCGCCAGCAGCTCTACATATGGAGGGTTGGGCAAAAACATTCAGTACTTC. It translates to CASSSTYGGLGKNIQYF.

In nucleotides, the CDR3 is TGCAGCGTTGAAGGGGTAACAGGGGGGTATGGCTACACCTTC. It encodes CSVEGVTGGYGYTF. This chain uses TRBV29-1 with TRBJ1-2; 8 bases agree with TRBD1. Trimming cost V 1 base and J 5 bases; bases outside gene matches: 6. The V gene's germline CDR1 is SQVTM and CDR2 ANQGSEA. CDR3 length: 14 residues. The whole variable domain, filled in from reference TRBV29-1 and TRBJ1-2, reads SAVISQKPSRDICQRGTSLTIQCQVDSQVTMMFWYRQQPGQSLTLIATANQGSEATYESGFVIDKFPISRPNLTFSTLTVSNMSPEDSSIYLCSVEGVTGGYGYTFGSGTRLTVV.

The chain joins TRBV5-4 to TRBJ2-5; TRBD2 aligns across 7 bases. The CDR3 is 17 residues long. V shed 5 bases and J 1 base; nucleotides not matched to a gene: 14. Germline V lookup: CDR1 SGHNT, CDR2 YYREEE (reference sequence). The DNA for the CDR3 is TGTGCCAGCAGACCCGGCGGCGGGAGAGGGAGCCAAGAGACCCAGTACTTC. It specifies CASRPGGGRGSQETQYF.

This chain links TRBV5-5 with TRBJ1-5, with 7 bases fitting TRBD1. The junction had 17 bases not matched to a gene; V was cut back by 4 bases and J by 4 bases. Germline V CDR1 and CDR2: SGHKS, YYEKEE (reference sequence). The CDR3 totals 18 residues. CDR3 coding DNA: TGTGCCAGCAGCCCAAAGGGGGCCGACAGGGTTCGGAATCAGCCCCAGCATTTT. The encoded protein is CASSPKGADRVRNQPQHF.

The CDR3 protein is CASSQVLPGQGKNEQFF. DNA of the CDR3: TGTGCCAGCAGCCAAGTTTTACCGGGACAGGGGAAGAATGAGCAGTTCTTC. This chain links TRBV3-1 (or the pseudogene TRBV3-2) with TRBJ2-1; 10 bases agree with TRBD1. J lost 7 bases, V lost 1 base, and 10 bases had no gene match. The CDR3 covers 17 residues. Germline V CDR1 and CDR2: LGHDT, YNNKEL (reference sequence).

A single count supports this clone. This rearrangement joins TRBV7-3 to TRBJ1-3; 7 bases fit TRBD1. With 0 bases clipped from V and 0 bases from J, the junction kept 14 bases outside the gene matches. Germline V gives CDR1 SGHTA, CDR2 FQGTGA. This CDR3 is 20 amino acids long. CDR3 protein: CASSLTPNGTVDCSGNTIYF. The CDR3 nucleotides are TGTGCCAGCAGCTTAACGCCAAACGGGACAGTTGATTGCTCTGGAAACACCATATATTTT.

The gene calls are TRBV19 and TRBJ2-2, with a possible D match to TRBD1 (5 bases). Germline CDR1 is LNHDA and CDR2 is SQIVND (reference sequence). This CDR3 has 15 amino acids. Trimming took 4 bases from V and 2 from J, leaving 11 bases between them. The CDR3 DNA follows: TGTGCCAGTAGTAGAGCAGGGCTAAACACCGGGGAGCTGTTTTTT. Its protein is CASSRAGLNTGELFF. Based on the CDR3 plus reference TRBV19 and TRBJ2-2, the full variable domain is DGGITQSPKYLFRKEGQNVTLSCEQNLNHDAMYWYRQDPGQGLRLIYYSQIVNDFQKGDIAEGYSVSREKKESFPLTVTSAQKNPTAFYLCASSRAGLNTGELFFGEGSRLTVL.

The V and J genes are TRBV6-5 and TRBJ1-6; D might be TRBD1 (6 bases). Per germline, CDR1 MNHEY and CDR2 SVGAGI. The CDR3 has 13 amino acids. Trimming took off 10 bases at V and 8 bases at J, with 15 bases between the two ends. CDR3 amino acids: CATGQGSDSPLHF. CDR3 DNA: TGTGCCACAGGGCAGGGGTCTGATTCACCCCTCCACTTT.

The gene calls are TRBV2 and TRBJ1-1; weak D call: TRBD1 (6 bases). The CDR3 runs to 14 residues. V dropped 5 bases and J dropped 6 bases, with 16 bases sitting between them. Germline CDR1 reads SNHLY; CDR2 reads FYNNEI. In DNA, the CDR3 is TGTGCCAGCAGTAACAGGGCCGGGAAGCCTGAAGCTTTCTTT. This gives the protein CASSNRAGKPEAFF.

The genes are TRBV5-1 and TRBJ2-7, with a weak D call TRBD1 (6 bases). CDR1 is SGHRS, CDR2 YFSETQ, per germline. This CDR3 is built from 16 residues. V dropped 4 bases and J dropped 5 bases, with 22 bases sitting between them. The CDR3 DNA sequence: TGCGCCAGCAGCCGGAATCCTAGACAGGAGAAAAACGAGCAGTACTTC. Its translation: CASSRNPRQEKNEQYF.

This rearrangement joins TRBV27 to TRBJ2-7, with 7 nucleotides matching TRBD1. Germline V gene data show CDR1 as MNHEY and CDR2 as SMNVEV (reference sequence). The CDR3 contains 15 residues. The junction had 5 bases not matched to a gene; V was cut back by 1 base and J by 2 bases. CDR3 in DNA: TGTGCCAGCAGTTTATATCGACAGGGTACCTACGAGCAGTACTTC. Protein product: CASSLYRQGTYEQYF.

J is TRBJ1-2 and V is TRBV7-9, with D possibly TRBD1 on 5 matching bases. Trimming took 6 bases from V and 6 from J, leaving 23 bases between them. CDR3 length: 16 amino acids. Germline CDR1 reads SEHNR; CDR2 reads FQNEAQ (reference sequence). CDR3 in amino acids: CASSSTPAGGRDGYTF. The CDR3 DNA is TGTGCCAGCAGTAGCACACCCGCCGGGGGAAGAGATGGCTACACCTTC.

The CDR3 nucleotides read TGTGCCAGCAGTGACCCTAACCAGGGAACAACTAATGAAAAACTGTTTTTT. It encodes CASSDPNQGTTNEKLFF. The chain carries TRBV6-1 and TRBJ1-4; the D gene is possibly TRBD1 (5 bases). V dropped 3 bases and J dropped 0 bases, with 14 bases sitting between them. Germline V gene data show CDR1 as MNHNS and CDR2 as SASEGT. The CDR3 sequence is 17 residues long.

This chain connects TRBV10-3 to TRBJ2-7, with 8 nucleotides matching TRBD1. CDR1 is ENHRY and CDR2 is SYGVKD in the germline V gene. V gave up 7 bases and J gave up 1 base; unmatched junction bases: 3. CDR3 length: 13 residues. The CDR3 reads CAITGGSSYEQYF. The CDR3 region has the DNA TGTGCCATCACAGGGGGCAGTTCCTACGAGCAGTACTTC.

The chain couples TRBV5-1 to TRBJ2-5; D gene uncertain. This CDR3 comprises 14 residues. Trimming cost V 0 bases and J 1 base, with 7 bases left between them. The germline CDR1 and CDR2 sequences are SGHRS and YFSETQ. CDR3 DNA: TGCGCCAGCAGCTTGGGTGTCAGCCAAGAGACCCAGTACTTC. Translating it yields CASSLGVSQETQYF.

The chain joins TRBV5-1 to TRBJ2-2, with D perhaps TRBD1 (5 bases). The CDR3 consists of 17 residues. CDR1 SGHRS and CDR2 YFSETQ come from the germline V gene. V shed 2 bases and J shed 1 base, with 15 bases lying between them. The CDR3 region is CASSLYPPRENTGELFF. CDR3 bases: TGCGCCAGCAGCTTATATCCTCCCAGGGAGAACACCGGGGAGCTGTTTTTT.

This clone showed up just once. The chain recombines TRBV5-6 with TRBJ2-7; 8 bases line up with TRBD1. The germline V gene has CDR1 SGHDT and CDR2 YYEEEE. V shed 4 bases and J 0 bases; nucleotides not matched to a gene: 6. The CDR3 covers 15 residues. In DNA, the CDR3 is TGTGCCAGCAGCGCGAACAGGGGGAGCTCCTACGAGCAGTACTTC. This sequence encodes CASSANRGSSYEQYF.

This rearrangement joins TRBV27 to TRBJ2-3; D possibly corresponds to TRBD1 (6 bases). Germline lookup yields CDR1 MNHEY and CDR2 SMNVEV (reference sequence). This CDR3 contains 16 residues. Trimming stripped 2 bases from V and 0 bases from J, with 12 bases between. CDR3: CASSLNGQPSTDTQYF. DNA for the CDR3: TGTGCCAGCAGTTTAAATGGACAGCCTAGCACAGATACGCAGTATTTT.

This sequence joins TRBV7-3 and TRBJ2-2, with D perhaps matching TRBD1 (5 bases). With 5 bases removed from V and 5 bases from J, the gap between germline ends came to 24 bases. The CDR3 runs 18 residues. From germline, CDR1 is SGHTA and CDR2 FQGTGA. CDR3 in DNA: TGTGCCAGCAGCCCTAACTCCCGCCAGGGTCGCAAAACCGGGGAGCTGTTTTTT. Translating gives CASSPNSRQGRKTGELFF.

J is TRBJ2-5 and V is TRBV6-2 or TRBV6-3; TRBD1 is a possible D gene (5 bases). The germline CDR1 and CDR2 sequences are MNHEY and SVGEGT. The CDR3 has 14 residues. V dropped 4 bases and J dropped 2 bases, with 11 bases sitting between them. The CDR3 nucleotides are TGTGCCAGCAGTTGGGGCGAGGAGCAAGAGACCCAGTACTTC. This translates into CASSWGEEQETQYF.

The V call is TRBV4-1, the J call TRBJ2-2; D perhaps matches TRBD2 (5 bases). Trimming shortened V by 1 base and J by 0 bases, and 12 bases separated the two germline ends. CDR1 MGHRA and CDR2 YSYEKL come from the germline V gene. There are 17 residues in the CDR3. The CDR3, as DNA: TGCGCCAGCAGCCAAGTTCACACGGGAACGAACACCGGGGAGCTGTTTTTT. The encoded protein is CASSQVHTGTNTGELFF.

This chain connects TRBV19 to TRBJ2-2, with TRBD1 identical over 8 bases. V shed 1 base and J 3 bases; nucleotides not matched to a gene: 1. The CDR3 has 15 amino acids. Germline assignment: CDR1 LNHDA and CDR2 SQIVND (reference sequence). The CDR3, as DNA: TGTGCCAGTAGTATAGGGACAGGGCACACCGGGGAGCTGTTTTTT. Protein sequence: CASSIGTGHTGELFF. Full variable domain (remainder filled in from reference TRBV19 and TRBJ2-2): DGGITQSPKYLFRKEGQNVTLSCEQNLNHDAMYWYRQDPGQGLRLIYYSQIVNDFQKGDIAEGYSVSREKKESFPLTVTSAQKNPTAFYLCASSIGTGHTGELFFGEGSRLTVL.

This clone was recorded a few times. The chain has TRBV3-1 (or the pseudogene TRBV3-2) and TRBJ2-7, with 12 bases fitting TRBD1. From germline, CDR1 is LGHDT and CDR2 YNNKEL (reference sequence). This CDR3 comprises 16 residues. V was pared by 5 bases and J by 4 bases, with 9 bases of the junction left unmatched. The CDR3 loop is CASSKTPGQGAYEQYF. CDR3 nucleotide sequence: TGTGCCAGCAGCAAGACTCCGGGACAGGGGGCTTACGAGCAGTACTTC.

J is TRBJ1-3 and V is TRBV15, with D tentatively TRBD1 (6 bases). Trimming took off 0 bases at V and 2 bases at J, with 29 bases between the two ends. Germline CDR1 reads LNHNV; CDR2 reads YYDKDF (reference sequence). This CDR3 region has 22 residues. The CDR3 loop is CATSRDLILGHTTKGAGNTIYF. CDR3 DNA sequence: TGTGCCACCAGCAGAGATTTGATTTTAGGACATACAACCAAGGGGGCTGGAAACACCATATATTTT. Drawing the rest from reference TRBV15 and TRBJ1-3, the complete variable domain is DAMVIQNPRYQVTQFGKPVTLSCSQTLNHNVMYWYQQKSSQAPKLLFHYYDKDFNNEADTPDNFQSRRPNTSFCFLDIRSPGLGDTAMYLCATSRDLILGHTTKGAGNTIYFGEGSWLTVV.

The chain combines TRBV7-9 with TRBJ2-3, with D perhaps matching TRBD2 (6 bases). Germline values: CDR1 SEHNR, CDR2 FQNEAQ (reference sequence). The CDR3 loop spans 16 amino acids. Trimming removed 0 bases from V and 2 bases from J, with 12 bases in between. The CDR3 DNA reads TGTGCCAGCAGCTTAGCACTAGCAGGAGCCACAGATACGCAGTATTTT. It specifies CASSLALAGATDTQYF.